This T cell receptor (beta chain) derives from a study of Ad26.COV2.S vaccination and SARS-CoV-2 variants. The length of the CDR3 is 16 residues. The V gene's germline CDR1 is SQVTM and CDR2 ANQGSEA. Losses at the gene ends were 2 bases for V and 7 bases for J; bases not matched to a gene: 12. Treatment reported: some 20 received Ad26.COV2.S at low or high dose, single or two shots; about 5 received placebo; per-sample allocation not given. The investigators took samples on day 63 after the first vaccine or placebo injection. Generated by immunoSEQ multiplex PCR, the TCRdb table keeps only in-frame clones and is missing some. This sample yields about 680,000 clones, of which around 92% are seen a single time; nearly 1.5% belongs to the top ten.

The origin of this receptor is a person between 18 and 65 years old who received the Ad26.COV2.S COVID-19 vaccine or a placebo. The rearrangement joins TRBV29-1 to TRBJ2-1; 9 bases align to TRBD2. Sample: peripheral blood, taken in a trial of Ad26.COV2.S vaccine versus placebo. CDR3 amino acids: CSVELLTSGSSNEQFF. CDR3 bases: TGCAGCGTTGAATTATTGACTAGCGGTTCTTCGAATGAGCAGTTCTTC.